This T cell receptor (beta chain) was documented in a study of blood T cells in healthy people across ages. Whole-study findings and limits: Comparison with aged donors showed that long-lived donors had more naive CD4+ cells and higher diversity. Age advanced and TCR beta diversity per million T cells fell, roughly linearly. Using unsorted PBMCs precluded a conclusive naive versus antigen-experienced comparison.

Points on this clonotype: Its antigen is currently unknown.

Next came a second PCR, run for about 6 to 12 cycles, which used a sample-barcoded 5' primer along with a J-beta primer mix. With 12 random nucleotides, a template-switch adaptor tagged each individual cDNA molecule. A single record per CDR3 protein comes from TCRdb applying MiXCR to the 5' RACE reads. The sample contains around 1,800,000 distinct CDR3 sequences, around 40% of which appear only once. Germline assignment: CDR1 SGHTA and CDR2 FQGNSA. There are 15 residues in the CDR3. The TCR comes from a human donor in good health. The rearrangement links TRBV7-2 to TRBJ2-5, with TRBD2 matching over 12 bases. The DNA end is more similar to TRBJ2-7, so the J call may be wrong. Sequencing used blood. As DNA, the CDR3 is TGTGCCAGCAGCTTTGGACTAGCGGGGACCTCCGAGCAGTACTTC. It yields the protein CASSFGLAGTSEQYF.